This is a list of T cell receptor beta chains from one sample in a study of cytomegalovirus exposure and HLA in healthy donors. The assay was immunoSEQ multiplex PCR, and TCRdb's table has in-frame clones only and misses some. The repertoire includes over 100,000 clones, approximately 88% of them detected once, and roughly 6.3% sits in the top ten. The sample taken for sequencing was PBMCs. The source is a woman in her late teens or twenties in good health and CMV-seropositive. Both conserved end residues are part of each CDR3. The D gene is left open where the match is weak. Rows may omit the clone size; those that give it use once, few, many or a size class.

TRBV6-5	TRBD1	NA	TRBJ1-1	TGTGCCAGCAGTACCAGGGGGTGGGGGACTGAAGCTTTCTTT	CASSTRGWGTEAFF
TRBV4-2	NA	few	TRBJ1-1	TGTGCCAGCAGCCAAGACCGACTGCTGAACACTGAAGCTTTCTTT	CASSQDRLLNTEAFF
TRBV5-6	NA	NA	TRBJ1-2	TGTGCCAGCAGCTTGTGGGGGGGCTCTAACTATGGCTACACCTTC	CASSLWGGSNYGYTF
TRBV29-1	NA	NA	TRBJ1-4	TGCAGCGTTGAAGCTTCCCCAGGGGAAGAAAAACTGTTTTTT	CSVEASPGEEKLFF
TRBV15	NA	NA	TRBJ1-4	TGTGCCACCAGCAGACAAACAGGGTCTAATGAAAAACTGTTTTTT	CATSRQTGSNEKLFF
TRBV7-9	NA	NA	TRBJ2-1	TGTGCCAGCAGCAGGGGGGGTAGCCACAATGAGCAGTTCTTC	CASSRGGSHNEQFF
TRBV5-1	TRBD2	NA	TRBJ2-3	TGCGCCAGCAGCTTTGGGACTAGCGGGGGGGCAGATACGCAGTATTTT	CASSFGTSGGADTQYF
TRBV4-1	NA	few	TRBJ2-4	TGCGCCAGCAGCCAGTTATCGATGACAGCCAGGGCCAAAAACATTCAGTACTTC	CASSQLSMTARAKNIQYF
TRBV2	NA	few	TRBJ1-6	TGTGCCAGCAGCATCGGGGGGCAGGATTCACCCCTCCACTTT	CASSIGGQDSPLHF
TRBV4-2	NA	NA	TRBJ2-1	TGTGCCAGCAGCCAAGTACTAGCCGGGCAGTTCTTC	CASSQVLAGQFF
TRBV14	TRBD1	NA	TRBJ1-1	TGTGCCAGCAGTCAACAGGGGGTCACTGAAGCTTTCTTT	CASSQQGVTEAFF